This T cell receptor (beta chain) comes out of a study of cytotoxic CD8 clonotypes in ibrutinib-treated CLL. Study details: Across samples, productive templates numbered roughly 230,000 and productive rearrangements reached 75,000 to 100,000 on average.

Sequenced by immunoSEQ multiplex PCR; TCRdb stores in-frame clones only, minus some. The data contain about 120,000 clones, about 58% of them singletons. CDR1 is MRHNA, CDR2 SNTAGT, per germline. V was pared by 6 bases and J by 8 bases, with 8 bases of the junction left unmatched. The CDR3 sequence is 13 residues long. The clonotype originates from a human donor with chronic lymphocytic leukemia. This chain joins TRBV6-4 and TRBJ1-1, with 8 bases identical to TRBD1. The material was PBMCs, obtained after 24 months of ibrutinib treatment. CDR3 amino acids: CASRLGGTGEAFF. The CDR3 nucleotides read TGTGCCAGCAGGCTTGGGGGGACAGGAGAAGCTTTCTTT.